Below, 17 T cell receptor beta chains from the same sample are listed, as sequenced in a study of blood T cell repertoires in COVID-19. The repertoire was sequenced with immunoSEQ multiplex PCR; TCRdb's copy has only in-frame clones and lacks some. Of nearly 90,000 clones in the sample, approximately 79% were seen once. Sequencing used peripheral blood. The receptors derive from a woman over 75 with acute or convalescent COVID-19.

This chain links TRBV28 with TRBJ2-1, with 14 nucleotides matching TRBD2. The CDR3 sequence is 16 residues long. The V and J ends lost 6 bases and 6 bases, in that order; junction bases with no gene match: 7. Germline CDR1 is MDHEN and CDR2 is SYDVKM. The CDR3 nucleotides read TGTGCCAGCAGCGCGGCCGGGACTAGCGGGGGCAATGAGCAGTTCTTC. Amino acids: CASSAAGTSGGNEQFF.

As DNA, the CDR3 is TGTGCCAGCTCACGTCGGACAGCGAACACTGAAGCTTTCTTT. Encoded protein: CASSRRTANTEAFF. V gene TRBV18 combines with J gene TRBJ1-1, with D maybe TRBD1 (6 bases). The CDR3 runs to 14 residues. Trimming took 4 bases from V and 1 from J, leaving 10 bases between them. The germline gives CDR1 KGHSH, CDR2 LQKENI.

The chain couples TRBV5-5 to TRBJ2-5, with D perhaps matching TRBD1 (6 bases). The V gene's germline CDR1 is SGHKS and CDR2 YYEKEE (reference sequence). With 6 bases removed from V and 3 bases from J, the gap between germline ends came to 15 bases. This CDR3 comprises 14 residues. In DNA form, the CDR3 reads TGTGCCAGCATCCGCTATGGACAGAAAGAGACCCAGTACTTC. It translates to CASIRYGQKETQYF.

V is TRBV6-6 and J is TRBJ1-3; D is unresolved. V lost 2 bases and J lost 3, with 8 bases in between. The CDR3 has 14 amino acids. Germline CDR1 and CDR2: MNHNY and SVGAGI (reference sequence). The CDR3 sequence: CASSYGGGGNTIYF. CDR3 DNA sequence: TGTGCCAGCAGTTACGGTGGAGGTGGAAACACCATATATTTT.

J is TRBJ2-5 and V is TRBV6-5; 8 nucleotides align to TRBD2. The length of the CDR3 is 14 residues. CDR1 is MNHEY, CDR2 SVGAGI, per germline. J lost 5 bases, V lost 8 bases, and 10 bases had no gene match. CDR3 DNA: TGTGCCAGCTGGACGGGGGGGCCTCGGGAGACCCAGTACTTC. Encoded protein: CASWTGGPRETQYF.

This sequence joins TRBV6-6 and TRBJ2-7, with TRBD2 matching 7 bases. J was trimmed by 2 bases and V by 2 bases; bases with no gene match: 6. Germline CDR1 reads MNHNY; CDR2 reads SVGAGI (reference sequence). The CDR3 loop spans 15 amino acids. The CDR3 nucleotides are TGTGCCAGCAGTTACGAGAACGGGGGGACCTACGAGCAGTACTTC. This sequence encodes CASSYENGGTYEQYF.

The chain is built from TRBV4-3 and TRBJ2-1, with 9 bases lining up with TRBD2. Germline CDR1 is LGHNA and CDR2 is YSLEER. The trim removed 1 base at V and 4 bases at J, leaving 2 bases unmatched. The CDR3 is made up of 15 amino acids. The DNA of the CDR3 is TGCGCCAGCAGCCAAGGGGCGGGGGGGTACAATGAGCAGTTCTTC. Translated, it gives CASSQGAGGYNEQFF.

This clone was picked up one time. The V call is TRBV2, the J call TRBJ1-3, with a tentative D call TRBD1 (5 bases). The CDR3 spans 15 residues. Trimming left V 4 bases short and J 2 bases short, with 12 bases between. The germline V gene encodes CDR1 SNHLY and CDR2 FYNNEI. As DNA, the CDR3 is TGTGCCAGCAGTGGCGACAGCGTAACTGGAAACACCATATATTTT. Its translation: CASSGDSVTGNTIYF. Variable domain in full (rest from reference TRBV2 and TRBJ1-3): EPEVTQTPSHQVTQMGQEVILRCVPISNHLYFYWYRQILGQKVEFLVSFYNNEISEKSEIFDDQFSVERPDGSNFTLKIRSTKLEDSAMYFCASSGDSVTGNTIYFGEGSWLTVV.

The chain is built from TRBV6-6 and TRBJ1-4, with a tentative D call TRBD1 (5 bases). Trimming took off 3 bases at V and 8 bases at J, with 10 bases between the two ends. CDR3 length equals 13 residues. Per the germline V gene, CDR1 is MNHNY and CDR2 is SVGAGI (reference sequence). The CDR3 DNA follows: TGTGCCAGCAGTTATCAGGGTGGAGAAAAACTGTTTTTT. Amino acids: CASSYQGGEKLFF.

Only one count was recorded for this clone. The chain couples TRBV29-1 to TRBJ1-1; no firm D call. Trimming took 3 bases from V and 11 from J, leaving 10 bases between them. This CDR3 spans 10 amino acids. The germline CDR1 and CDR2 sequences are SQVTM and ANQGSEA. The CDR3: CSVERVYAFF. CDR3 coding DNA: TGCAGCGTTGAGCGGGTGTACGCTTTCTTT.

The chain is built from TRBV30 and TRBJ1-1; D remains ambiguous. The V end was cut by 7 bases, the J end by 2 bases, with 20 bases between. The CDR3 is 15 amino acids. The germline CDR1 and CDR2 sequences are GTSNPN and SVGIG (reference sequence). The CDR3 here is CASSVGEGGNTEAFF. Written as DNA, the CDR3 is TGTGCCTCAAGCGTGGGCGAAGGAGGAAACACTGAAGCTTTCTTT.

The V gene is TRBV6-2 or TRBV6-3, the J gene TRBJ2-3, with 7 positions matching TRBD1. The junction had 17 bases not matched to a gene; V was cut back by 7 bases and J by 7 bases. This CDR3 contains 16 residues. Germline V gene data show CDR1 as MNHEY and CDR2 as SVGEGT. CDR3 sequence: CASTPFEGAFANTQYF. CDR3 bases: TGTGCCAGCACCCCTTTCGAGGGGGCCTTTGCGAATACGCAGTATTTT.

The chain is built from TRBV7-2 and TRBJ2-5, with D hard to call. Germline CDR1 is SGHTA and CDR2 is FQGNSA. V was clipped by 5 bases and J by 2 bases, with 9 bases between them. The CDR3 has 13 residues. This CDR3 reads CASSAQVQETQYF. The DNA for the CDR3 is TGTGCCAGCAGCGCCCAGGTTCAAGAGACCCAGTACTTC.

The chain employs TRBV19 and TRBJ2-1, with 9 bases aligning to TRBD1. The CDR3 covers 15 residues. The germline V gene encodes CDR1 LNHDA and CDR2 SQIVND (reference sequence). V lost 3 bases and J lost 3; bases outside the gene matches: 3. CDR3: CASSITGGVYNEQFF. The DNA for the CDR3 is TGTGCCAGTAGTATTACAGGGGGCGTCTACAATGAGCAGTTCTTC.

The rearrangement uses TRBV11-2 and TRBJ2-1; TRBD2 matches 10 bases. V dropped 1 base and J dropped 8; count of bases not matched to a gene: 5. Germline V lookup: CDR1 SGHAT, CDR2 FQNNGV. The CDR3 contains 15 residues. The CDR3 coding sequence is TGTGCCAGCAGCTTAGGGCTAGCGGGGGCGTATGAGCAGTTCTTC. It encodes CASSLGLAGAYEQFF.

The chain carries TRBV7-2 and TRBJ1-2; 8 bases fit TRBD1. V lost 5 bases, J lost 8 bases, and 7 bases stayed unmatched. CDR1 is SGHTA and CDR2 is FQGNSA in the germline V gene. The CDR3 spans 13 residues. Here the CDR3 reads CASSLTGARGYTF. CDR3 nucleotide sequence: TGTGCCAGCAGCCTGACAGGGGCGCGGGGCTACACCTTC.

V is TRBV18 and J is TRBJ1-5; 11 positions agree with TRBD1. This CDR3 spans 14 amino acids. Germline V CDR1 and CDR2: KGHSH, LQKENI. V lost 3 bases and J lost 7; bases outside the gene matches: 2. CDR3 nucleotides: TGTGCCAGCTCACCGGACAGGGGGCAACAGCCCCAGCATTTT. Translated, it gives CASSPDRGQQPQHF. Together with reference TRBV18 and TRBJ1-5, the CDR3 gives the full variable domain: NAGVMQNPRHLVRRRGQEARLRCSPMKGHSHVYWYRQLPEEGLKFMVYLQKENIIDESGMPKERFSAEFPKEGPSILRIQQVVRGDSAAYFCASSPDRGQQPQHFGDGTRLSIL.